These 15 T cell receptor beta chains came from one sample sequenced in a study of blood T cells in healthy people across ages. Alongside a J-beta primer mix, a sample-barcoded 5' primer served in a second PCR lasting about 7 to 12 cycles. TCRdb processed the 5' RACE reads anew with MiXCR; each CDR3 protein has one entry. The table has about 780,000 distinct CDR3 sequences, around 25% seen once; the top ten hold around 3%. The sample also formed part of further work on T cells of mothers and their children.

Sequenced material: blood. These receptors were obtained from a boy aged 5-17 years in good health.

This clonotype was seen a handful of times. The rearrangement joins TRBV2 to TRBJ2-2; D may be TRBD2 (7 bases). Germline V gene sequence: CDR1 SNHLY, CDR2 FYNNEI. CDR3 length equals 15 residues. The V gene lost 7 bases and the J gene lost 0 bases, with 12 bases spanning the gap. CDR3 in DNA: TGTGCCAGCAACTGGGGGGGGCCGAACACCGGGGAGCTGTTTTTT. Translated: CASNWGGPNTGELFF.

This clonotype was seen a single time. This chain links TRBV7-2 with TRBJ2-4; no definite D call. Germline V CDR1 and CDR2: SGHTA, FQGNSA. The CDR3 length is 15 residues. Trimming took off 1 base at V and 3 bases at J, with 10 bases between the two ends. CDR3 region: CASSLGAVGKNIQYF. DNA for the CDR3: TGTGCCAGCAGCTTAGGGGCGGTAGGCAAAAACATTCAGTACTTC.

This clonotype occurred a few times. The rearrangement joins TRBV9 to TRBJ1-4; D possibly corresponds to TRBD1 (5 bases). The CDR3 runs to 17 residues. The germline V and J ends were trimmed by 0 bases and 10 bases, with 22 bases remaining between them. The germline gives CDR1 SGDLS, CDR2 YYNGEE. The DNA for the CDR3 is TGTGCCAGCAGCGTAGATTCCGGGAGGGCGGCCGGGGGAAAACTGTTTTTT. As protein: CASSVDSGRAAGGKLFF.

The V call is TRBV7-8, the J call TRBJ2-3, with D unresolved. Trimming removed 5 bases at V and 6 bases at J, with 9 bases between. The germline CDR1 and CDR2 sequences are SGHVS and FQNEAQ. The CDR3 consists of 12 residues. CDR3 sequence: CASSHSMDTQYF. Here the CDR3 DNA reads TGTGCCAGCAGCCACAGCATGGATACGCAGTATTTT. The full variable domain, completed using reference TRBV7-8 and TRBJ2-3, is GAGVSQSPRYKVAKRGQDVALRCDPISGHVSLFWYQQALGQGPEFLTYFQNEAQLDKSGLPSDRFFAERPEGSVSTLKIQRTQQEDSAVYLCASSHSMDTQYFGPGTRLTVL.

The V call is TRBV28, the J call TRBJ2-3; a weak D match, TRBD2 (7 bases). V shed 11 bases and J shed 0 bases, with 12 bases lying between them. CDR3 length: 13 amino acids. Germline V CDR1 and CDR2: MDHEN, SYDVKM. Written as DNA, the CDR3 is TGTGCCCTTCGGGGGGCTAGCACAGATACGCAGTATTTT. Its translation: CALRGASTDTQYF. Based on the CDR3 plus reference TRBV28 and TRBJ2-3, the full variable domain is DVKVTQSSRYLVKRTGEKVFLECVQDMDHENMFWYRQDPGLGLRLIYFSYDVKMKEKGDIPEGYSVSREKKERFSLILESASTNQTSMYLCALRGASTDTQYFGPGTRLTVL.

The gene calls are TRBV15 and TRBJ1-5, with 10 nucleotides matching TRBD1. V lost 3 bases, J lost 3 bases, and 5 bases stayed unmatched. The CDR3 consists of 16 residues. Germline V gene data show CDR1 as LNHNV and CDR2 as YYDKDF (reference sequence). The CDR3 DNA sequence: TGTGCCACCAGCAGCCCGACAGGGGGCAACAATCAGCCCCAGCATTTT. Protein product: CATSSPTGGNNQPQHF.

This chain uses TRBV6-1 with TRBJ2-3; TRBD1 matches 7 bases. V lost 7 bases, J lost 1 base, and 5 bases stayed unmatched. The CDR3 runs to 14 residues. The germline V gene has CDR1 MNHNS and CDR2 SASEGT. The CDR3 is CASNQDRGTDTQYF. Here the CDR3 DNA reads TGTGCCAGCAACCAAGACAGGGGCACAGATACGCAGTATTTT.

V is TRBV29-1 and J is TRBJ2-7; TRBD1 is a possible D gene (6 bases). Trimming removed 8 bases from V and 7 bases from J, with 15 bases in between. The CDR3 sequence is 11 residues long. Germline V gene data show CDR1 as SQVTM and CDR2 as ANQGSEA. CDR3 bases: TGCAGCAAGGGGGACGCTCTTGAGCAGTACTTC. This codes for CSKGDALEQYF.

This chain connects TRBV9 to TRBJ2-3, with 12 bases identical to TRBD2. J lost 2 bases, V lost 4 bases, and 8 bases had no gene match. The CDR3 runs to 17 residues. The V gene's germline CDR1 is SGDLS and CDR2 YYNGEE. The CDR3 reads CASSFRTSGAYTDTQYF. CDR3 DNA sequence: TGTGCCAGCAGCTTCAGGACTAGCGGGGCCTACACAGATACGCAGTATTTT.

This clonotype was detected only a few times. The chain recombines TRBV7-9 with TRBJ2-7, with 8 bases that match TRBD1. J was trimmed by 0 bases and V by 5 bases; bases with no gene match: 15. Germline CDR1 reads SEHNR; CDR2 reads FQNEAQ (reference sequence). CDR3 length: 18 amino acids. In DNA form, the CDR3 reads TGTGCCAGCAGCCCTCGACTACGGACAGGGACATTCTCCTACGAGCAGTACTTC. As protein: CASSPRLRTGTFSYEQYF.

For the CDR3, the DNA is TGTGCCAGCAGTTTGACAGGGAGGACCTATGGCTACACCTTC. Translating gives CASSLTGRTYGYTF. V is TRBV12-3 or TRBV12-4 and J is TRBJ1-2; 7 nucleotides agree with TRBD1. The J segment lost 4 bases and the V segment lost 3 bases, leaving 5 bases of the junction unmatched. The CDR3 runs 14 residues.

CDR3 DNA: TGCAGTGCTAGATTGGGGGAGGCAGATACGCAGTATTTT. It codes for CSARLGEADTQYF. This chain uses TRBV20-1 with TRBJ2-3, with D possibly matching TRBD2 (6 bases). Looked up from germline, CDR1 is DFQATT and CDR2 is SNEGSKA (reference sequence). The CDR3 has 13 amino acids. V dropped 2 bases and J dropped 4 bases, with 10 bases sitting between them.

This clonotype was counted between two and nine times. The V gene is TRBV12-3 or TRBV12-4, the J gene TRBJ1-4; a weak D match, TRBD1 (5 bases). The CDR3 has 16 residues. Trimming took 1 base from V and 7 from J, leaving 16 bases between them. The CDR3 bases are TGTGCCAGCAGTTTAGAACAGGCCGACGAAGGTGAAAAACTGTTTTTT. Its protein product is CASSLEQADEGEKLFF.

The chain uses TRBV20-1 and TRBJ2-3; 9 bases are a match to TRBD2. Germline V gives CDR1 DFQATT, CDR2 SNEGSKA (reference sequence). The CDR3 is made up of 14 amino acids. The V gene end was trimmed by 4 bases and the J gene end by 1 base; junction bases not matched to a gene: 3. Written as DNA, the CDR3 is TGCAGTGCTAAGAGGACTAGCGGCACAGATACGCAGTATTTT. It specifies CSAKRTSGTDTQYF.

A few counts support this clonotype. V gene TRBV5-1 combines with J gene TRBJ2-2; D is ambiguous. The CDR3 contains 14 residues. V dropped 1 base and J dropped 6 bases, with 10 bases sitting between them. Germline V gives CDR1 SGHRS, CDR2 YFSETQ. The CDR3 nucleotides are TGCGCCAGCAGCTTGAATGCTGGGTCCGGGGAGCTGTTTTTT. Translated: CASSLNAGSGELFF.